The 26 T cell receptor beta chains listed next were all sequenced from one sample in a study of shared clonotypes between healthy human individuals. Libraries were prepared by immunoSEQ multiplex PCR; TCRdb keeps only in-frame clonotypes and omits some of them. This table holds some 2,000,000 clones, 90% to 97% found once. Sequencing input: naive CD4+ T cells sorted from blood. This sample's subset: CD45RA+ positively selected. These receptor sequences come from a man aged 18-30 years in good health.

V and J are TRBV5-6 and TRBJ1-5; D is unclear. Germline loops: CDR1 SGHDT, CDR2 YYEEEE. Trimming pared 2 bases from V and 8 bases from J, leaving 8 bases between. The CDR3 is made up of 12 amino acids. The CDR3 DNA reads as TGTGCCAGCAGCTTTGGTAGTAAGCCCCAGCATTTT. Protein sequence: CASSFGSKPQHF.

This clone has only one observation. The CDR3 is CASSYFSGSEQYF. The CDR3 DNA follows: TGTGCCAGCAGTTACTTTTCCGGGAGCGAGCAGTACTTC. The V and J genes are TRBV6-5 and TRBJ2-7; TRBD2 might be the D (6 bases). Germline-derived CDR1 and CDR2 are MNHEY and SVGAGI. This CDR3 is 13 amino acids long. V lost 1 base, J lost 6 bases, and 10 bases lay in between.

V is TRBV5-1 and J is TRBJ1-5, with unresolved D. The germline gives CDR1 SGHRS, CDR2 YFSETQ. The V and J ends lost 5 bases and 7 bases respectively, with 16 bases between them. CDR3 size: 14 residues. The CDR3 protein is CASRVDPGRQPQHF. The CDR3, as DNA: TGCGCCAGCAGGGTCGACCCGGGGAGACAGCCCCAGCATTTT.

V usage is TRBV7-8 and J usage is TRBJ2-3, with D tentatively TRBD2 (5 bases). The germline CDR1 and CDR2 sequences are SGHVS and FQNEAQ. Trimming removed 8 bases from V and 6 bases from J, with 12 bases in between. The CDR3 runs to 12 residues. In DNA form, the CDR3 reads TGTGCCAGCGGCGGAGGCGGGGATACGCAGTATTTT. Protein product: CASGGGGDTQYF.

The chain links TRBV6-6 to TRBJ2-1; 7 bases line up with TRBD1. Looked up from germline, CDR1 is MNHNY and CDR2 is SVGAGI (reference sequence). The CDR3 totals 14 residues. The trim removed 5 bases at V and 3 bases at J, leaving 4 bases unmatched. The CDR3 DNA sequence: TGTGCCAGCAGTGGGACAGATAACTACAATGAGCAGTTCTTC. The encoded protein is CASSGTDNYNEQFF.

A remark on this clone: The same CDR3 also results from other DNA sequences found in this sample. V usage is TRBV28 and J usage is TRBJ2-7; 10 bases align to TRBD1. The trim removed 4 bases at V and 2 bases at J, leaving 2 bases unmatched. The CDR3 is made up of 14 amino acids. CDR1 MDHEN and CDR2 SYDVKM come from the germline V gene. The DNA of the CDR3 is TGTGCCAGCAGTTCGGGACAGGGGCCCTACGAGCAGTACTTC. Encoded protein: CASSSGQGPYEQYF.

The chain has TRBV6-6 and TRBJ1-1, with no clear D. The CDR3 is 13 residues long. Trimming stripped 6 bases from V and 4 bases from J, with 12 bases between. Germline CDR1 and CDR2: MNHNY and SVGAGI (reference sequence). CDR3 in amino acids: CASSKGGFTEAFF. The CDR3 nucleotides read TGTGCCAGCAGCAAGGGAGGGTTCACTGAAGCTTTCTTT.

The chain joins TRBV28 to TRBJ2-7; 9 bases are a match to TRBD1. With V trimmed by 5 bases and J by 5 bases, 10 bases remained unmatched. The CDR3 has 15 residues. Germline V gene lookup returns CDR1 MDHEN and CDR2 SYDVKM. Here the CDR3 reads CASSGVGQGGHEQYF. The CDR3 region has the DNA TGTGCCAGCAGTGGCGTGGGACAGGGAGGCCACGAGCAGTACTTC.

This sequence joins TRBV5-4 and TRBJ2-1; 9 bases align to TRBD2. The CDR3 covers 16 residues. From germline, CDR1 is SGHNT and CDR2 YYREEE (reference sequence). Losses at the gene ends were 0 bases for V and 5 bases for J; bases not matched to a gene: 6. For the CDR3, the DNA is TGTGCCAGCAGCTTGGCCTCTAGCGGGACTAACAATGAGCAGTTCTTC. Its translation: CASSLASSGTNNEQFF.

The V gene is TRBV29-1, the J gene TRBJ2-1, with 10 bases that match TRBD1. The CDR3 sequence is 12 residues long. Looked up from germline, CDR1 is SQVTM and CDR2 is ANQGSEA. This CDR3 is CRGTGVYNEQFF. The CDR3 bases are TGCAGAGGGACAGGGGTTTACAATGAGCAGTTCTTC.

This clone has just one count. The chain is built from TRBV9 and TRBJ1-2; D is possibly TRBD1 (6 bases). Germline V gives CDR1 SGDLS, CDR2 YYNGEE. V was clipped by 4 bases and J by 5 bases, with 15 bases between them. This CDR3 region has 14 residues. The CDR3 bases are TGTGCCAGCAGCACTTCCCCAGGGGTATATGGCTACACCTTC. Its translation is CASSTSPGVYGYTF.

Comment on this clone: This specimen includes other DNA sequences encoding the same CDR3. This CDR3 reads CASSPGGTTYEQYF. The CDR3 DNA reads TGTGCCAGCTCACCAGGCGGGACTACCTACGAGCAGTACTTC. The V gene is TRBV18, the J gene TRBJ2-7, with 7 positions matching TRBD2. This CDR3 has 14 amino acids. Germline assignment: CDR1 KGHSH and CDR2 LQKENI. V was pared by 2 bases and J by 2 bases, with 3 bases of the junction left unmatched.

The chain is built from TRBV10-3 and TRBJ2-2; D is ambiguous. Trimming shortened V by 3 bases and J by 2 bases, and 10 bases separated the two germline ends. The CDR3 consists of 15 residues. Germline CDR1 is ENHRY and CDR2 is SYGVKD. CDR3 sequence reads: CAISEGPGNTGELFF. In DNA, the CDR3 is TGTGCCATCAGTGAAGGGCCAGGCAACACCGGGGAGCTGTTTTTT.

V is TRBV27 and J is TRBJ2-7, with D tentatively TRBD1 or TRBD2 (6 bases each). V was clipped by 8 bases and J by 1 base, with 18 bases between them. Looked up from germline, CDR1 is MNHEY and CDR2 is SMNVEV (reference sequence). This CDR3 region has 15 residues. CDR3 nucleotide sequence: TGTGCCAGCCGAAGGGGGGTGGACCAATCCTACGAGCAGTACTTC. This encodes CASRRGVDQSYEQYF.

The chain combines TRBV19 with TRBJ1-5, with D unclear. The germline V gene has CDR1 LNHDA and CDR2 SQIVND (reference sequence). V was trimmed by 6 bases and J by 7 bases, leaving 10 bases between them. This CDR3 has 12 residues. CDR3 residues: CASRGNGQPQHF. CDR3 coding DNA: TGTGCCAGTAGGGGTAATGGGCAGCCCCAGCATTTT.

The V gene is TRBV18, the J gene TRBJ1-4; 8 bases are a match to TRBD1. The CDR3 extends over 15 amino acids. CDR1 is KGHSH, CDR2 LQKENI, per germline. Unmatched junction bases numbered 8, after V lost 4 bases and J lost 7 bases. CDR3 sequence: CASSQPNRGVEKLFF. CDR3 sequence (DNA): TGTGCCAGCTCACAACCCAACAGGGGGGTTGAAAAACTGTTTTTT.

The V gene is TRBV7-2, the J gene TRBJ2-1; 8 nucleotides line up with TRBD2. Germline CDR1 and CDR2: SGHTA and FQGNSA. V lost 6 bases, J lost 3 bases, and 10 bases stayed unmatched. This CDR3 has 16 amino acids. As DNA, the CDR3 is TGTGCCAGCAGACGTACTAGCGGCGGAGTCTACAATGAGCAGTTCTTC. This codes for CASRRTSGGVYNEQFF.

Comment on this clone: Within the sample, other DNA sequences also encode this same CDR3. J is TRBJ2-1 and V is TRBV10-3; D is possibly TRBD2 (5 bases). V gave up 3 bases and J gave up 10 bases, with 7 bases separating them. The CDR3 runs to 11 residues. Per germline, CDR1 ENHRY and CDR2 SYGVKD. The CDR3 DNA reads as TGTGCCATCAGTGATCTAGCAGAGCAGTTCTTC. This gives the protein CAISDLAEQFF.

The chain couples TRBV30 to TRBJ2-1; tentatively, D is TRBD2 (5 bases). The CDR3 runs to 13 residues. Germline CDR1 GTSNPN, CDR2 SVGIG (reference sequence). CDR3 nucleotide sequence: TGTGCTCTTGGACTGAATTTGGGGAATGAGCAGTTCTTC. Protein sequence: CALGLNLGNEQFF.

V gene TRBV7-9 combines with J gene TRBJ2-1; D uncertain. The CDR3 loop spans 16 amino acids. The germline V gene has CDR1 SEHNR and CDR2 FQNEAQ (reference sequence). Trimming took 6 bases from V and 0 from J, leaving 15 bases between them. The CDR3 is CASSSTRPSSYNEQFF. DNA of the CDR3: TGTGCCAGCAGTTCCACACGCCCCAGCTCCTACAATGAGCAGTTCTTC.

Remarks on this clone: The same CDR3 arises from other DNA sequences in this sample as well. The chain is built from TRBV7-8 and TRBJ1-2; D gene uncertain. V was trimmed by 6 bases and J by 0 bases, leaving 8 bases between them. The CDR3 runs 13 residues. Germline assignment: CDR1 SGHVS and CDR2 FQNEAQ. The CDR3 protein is CASSLEANYGYTF. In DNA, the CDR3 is TGTGCCAGCAGTCTCGAAGCTAACTATGGCTACACCTTC. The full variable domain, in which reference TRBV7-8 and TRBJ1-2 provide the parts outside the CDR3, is GAGVSQSPRYKVAKRGQDVALRCDPISGHVSLFWYQQALGQGPEFLTYFQNEAQLDKSGLPSDRFFAERPEGSVSTLKIQRTQQEDSAVYLCASSLEANYGYTFGSGTRLTVV.

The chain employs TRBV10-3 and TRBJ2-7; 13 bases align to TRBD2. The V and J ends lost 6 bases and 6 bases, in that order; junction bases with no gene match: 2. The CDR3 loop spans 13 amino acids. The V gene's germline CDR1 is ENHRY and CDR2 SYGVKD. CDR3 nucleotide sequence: TGTGCCATCAGACTAGCGGGGGGGTTCGAGCAGTACTTC. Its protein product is CAIRLAGGFEQYF.

The CDR3 sequence is CASSVGGVQETQYF. The CDR3, as DNA: TGTGCCAGCAGTGTCGGAGGGGTACAAGAGACCCAGTACTTC. This chain connects TRBV25-1 to TRBJ2-5; maybe TRBD2 (6 bases). The germline V and J ends were trimmed by 4 bases and 2 bases, with 11 bases remaining between them. The CDR3 covers 14 residues. Germline V CDR1 and CDR2: MGHDK, SYGVNS.

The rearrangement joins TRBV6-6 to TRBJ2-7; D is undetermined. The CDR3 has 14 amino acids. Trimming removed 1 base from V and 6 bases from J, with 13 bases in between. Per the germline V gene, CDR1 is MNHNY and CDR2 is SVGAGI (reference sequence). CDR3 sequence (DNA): TGTGCCAGCAGTTACTTGGCCACCGTAGGCGAGCAGTACTTC. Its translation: CASSYLATVGEQYF.

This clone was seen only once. CDR3 coding DNA: TGTGCCAGCAGCTTAGAAGTAGCACTGAACACCGGGGAGCTGTTTTTT. Amino acids: CASSLEVALNTGELFF. The chain recombines TRBV13 with TRBJ2-2; D gene unclear. The CDR3 runs to 16 residues. Trimming pared 1 base from V and 1 base from J, leaving 10 bases between. Germline V gene sequence: CDR1 PRHDT, CDR2 FYEKMQ (reference sequence).

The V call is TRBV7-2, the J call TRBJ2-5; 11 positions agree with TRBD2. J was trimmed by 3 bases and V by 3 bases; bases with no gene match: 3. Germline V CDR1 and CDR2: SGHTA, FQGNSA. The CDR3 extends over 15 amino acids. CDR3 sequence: CASSLGLAVEETQYF. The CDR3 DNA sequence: TGTGCCAGCAGCTTGGGACTAGCGGTCGAAGAGACCCAGTACTTC.